These 25 T cell receptor beta chains came from one sample sequenced in a study of OX40 agonist ivuxolimab in advanced cancers. Using immunoSEQ multiplex PCR, the repertoire was profiled, and TCRdb retains in-frame clones only, with some absent. This sample has nearly 60,000 clones, with approximately 78% found just once. The material was CD4+ or CD8+ T cells sorted from blood, obtained in a trial of the OX40 agonist ivuxolimab. The receptor source for this set is an adult with an advanced solid tumor such as melanoma, head and neck, liver or kidney cancer.

This sequence joins TRBV5-1 and TRBJ2-3; D not certain. The length of the CDR3 is 12 residues. V was clipped by 0 bases and J by 4 bases, with 3 bases between them. Germline V gene lookup returns CDR1 SGHRS and CDR2 YFSETQ. DNA of the CDR3: TGCGCCAGCAGCTTGGGTGCAGATACGCAGTATTTT. Translation: CASSLGADTQYF.

This CDR3 reads CASSKGDSSIYEQYF. CDR3 in DNA: TGTGCCAGCAGCAAAGGGGACAGCTCTATCTACGAGCAGTACTTC. The rearrangement uses TRBV21-1 and TRBJ2-7; the table's D call, TRBD1, has no DNA check behind it. TRBV21-1 is a documented pseudogene. The CDR3 sequence is 15 residues long.

The V gene is TRBV6-5, the J gene TRBJ1-3; tentatively, D is TRBD1 (5 bases). Germline lookup yields CDR1 MNHEY and CDR2 SVGAGI. The V gene lost 4 bases and the J gene lost 1 base, with 11 bases spanning the gap. The CDR3 length is 15 residues. The CDR3 coding sequence is TGTGCCAGCAGTTTTCCACAGGAGTCTGGAAACACCATATATTTT. It is translated as CASSFPQESGNTIYF.

The chain uses TRBV19 and TRBJ1-4; D is uncertain. The length of the CDR3 is 14 residues. Trimming pared 3 bases from V and 0 bases from J, leaving 5 bases between. Germline-derived CDR1 and CDR2 are LNHDA and SQIVND (reference sequence). The CDR3 sequence: CASSMAATNEKLFF. In DNA form, the CDR3 reads TGTGCCAGTAGTATGGCAGCAACTAATGAAAAACTGTTTTTT.

The chain is built from TRBV7-9 and TRBJ2-2, with TRBD1 matching over 9 bases. This CDR3 is 15 amino acids long. CDR1 and CDR2 from the germline V gene are SEHNR and FQNEAQ (reference sequence). V lost 2 bases and J lost 3; bases outside the gene matches: 1. CDR3 amino acids: CASSLWTGDTGELFF. In nucleotides, the CDR3 is TGTGCCAGCAGCTTATGGACAGGGGACACCGGGGAGCTGTTTTTT.

The CDR3: CASSQDQKEGSYNEQFF. DNA of the CDR3: TGTGCCAGCAGCCAAGATCAGAAGGAGGGCTCCTACAATGAGCAGTTCTTC. V usage is TRBV4-2 and J usage is TRBJ2-1, with D perhaps matching TRBD2 (6 bases). Trimming took off 0 bases at V and 0 bases at J, with 12 bases between the two ends. CDR3 length equals 17 residues. In germline, CDR1 is LGHNA, CDR2 YNFKEQ.

The chain is built from TRBV5-8 and TRBJ2-3; TRBD2 might be the D (6 bases). CDR3 size: 19 residues. V lost 6 bases to trimming and J lost 2 bases, with 28 bases between them. Germline V gene lookup returns CDR1 SGHTS and CDR2 YDEGEE. CDR3 in amino acids: CASTPDVGRGFSPTDTQYF. Here the CDR3 DNA reads TGTGCCAGCACCCCGGATGTAGGACGGGGGTTCTCCCCCACAGATACGCAGTATTTT.

The V and J genes are TRBV27 and TRBJ1-6; D remains unclear. The CDR3 length is 16 residues. The V and J ends lost 2 bases and 0 bases respectively, with 8 bases between them. The V gene's germline CDR1 is MNHEY and CDR2 SMNVEV (reference sequence). CDR3 nucleotide sequence: TGTGCCAGCAGTTTAACGCTGGGCTCCTATAATTCACCCCTCCACTTT. Amino acids: CASSLTLGSYNSPLHF.

This chain uses TRBV7-8 with TRBJ2-1; D is unresolved. Germline CDR1 SGHVS, CDR2 FQNEAQ. CDR3 length equals 14 residues. Trimming shortened V by 2 bases and J by 0 bases, and 5 bases separated the two germline ends. CDR3 region: CASSLTDSYNEQFF. Written as DNA, the CDR3 is TGTGCCAGCAGCTTAACCGACTCCTACAATGAGCAGTTCTTC.

In its sample, this clone was seen a few times. The V and J genes are TRBV6-8 and TRBJ1-1; no clear D. The V end lost 8 bases, the J end lost 1 base, and 8 bases lay between the germline ends. This CDR3 is 12 amino acids long. Germline lookup yields CDR1 MNHGY and CDR2 SAAAGT. CDR3 protein: CASGLGNTEAFF. The DNA for the CDR3 is TGTGCCAGCGGCTTAGGGAACACTGAAGCTTTCTTT.

In this sample, this clone turned up a few times. The chain joins TRBV6-5 to TRBJ1-5, with TRBD1 matching 8 bases. Germline assignment: CDR1 MNHEY and CDR2 SVGAGI. The V gene end was trimmed by 4 bases and the J gene end by 13 bases; junction bases not matched to a gene: 18. This CDR3 region has 16 residues. The CDR3 DNA reads TGTGCCAGCAGTTCACAGGGGCAGGGGGCTGGAGCGCAACAGCATTTT. It specifies CASSSQGQGAGAQQHF.

This chain links TRBV11-3 with TRBJ2-1; D uncertain. CDR1 and CDR2 (germline): SGHNT, YENEEA. V dropped 5 bases and J dropped 6 bases, with 8 bases sitting between them. CDR3 length: 12 residues. The CDR3 DNA reads TGTGCCAGCAGCCAAGAAGGCAATGAGCAGTTCTTC. It translates to CASSQEGNEQFF.

The DNA of the CDR3 is TGCGCCAGCAGCCGGGTCGGGGATACGCAGTATTTT. This codes for CASSRVGDTQYF. This sequence joins TRBV5-1 and TRBJ2-3; D is undetermined. V lost 4 bases and J 6 bases, leaving 9 bases between the germline ends. The CDR3 runs 12 residues. Per germline, CDR1 SGHRS and CDR2 YFSETQ.

The rearrangement joins TRBV10-3 to TRBJ2-7; 8 bases map to TRBD2. CDR3 length: 13 residues. V gave up 6 bases and J gave up 6 bases; unmatched junction bases: 7. Germline loops: CDR1 ENHRY, CDR2 SYGVKD. CDR3 nucleotide sequence: TGTGCCATCAGGGCGGGGGGCGCGGCCGAGCAGTACTTC. Translation gives CAIRAGGAAEQYF.

The chain joins TRBV4-1 to TRBJ1-6; 9 nucleotides align to TRBD1. Looked up from germline, CDR1 is MGHRA and CDR2 is YSYEKL. There are 16 residues in the CDR3. V shed 4 bases, J shed 9 bases, and the junction held 10 bases outside the gene matches. The CDR3 DNA reads TGCGCCAGCAGCCGAACCGGGACAGGGTCCCCTTCACCCCTCCACTTT. It is translated as CASSRTGTGSPSPLHF.

V usage is TRBV5-4 and J usage is TRBJ2-1; D ambiguous. The ends were cut back, 0 bases at V and 0 bases at J, with 7 bases in the middle. Germline values: CDR1 SGHNT, CDR2 YYREEE (reference sequence). The CDR3 is made up of 15 amino acids. The CDR3 sequence: CASSLGVSSYNEQFF. CDR3 nucleotides: TGTGCCAGCAGCTTGGGGGTAAGCTCCTACAATGAGCAGTTCTTC.

This clone appeared a few times. CDR3 protein: CASSPDSFYEQYF. The CDR3 bases are TGCGCCAGCAGCCCGGACAGCTTCTACGAGCAGTACTTC. The chain uses TRBV5-1 and TRBJ2-7; weak D call: TRBD1 (6 bases). V was clipped by 4 bases and J by 3 bases, with 11 bases between them. The length of the CDR3 is 13 residues. Germline CDR1 is SGHRS and CDR2 is YFSETQ. The full variable domain, its missing parts supplied by reference TRBV5-1 and TRBJ2-7, is KAGVTQTPRYLIKTRGQQVTLSCSPISGHRSVSWYQQTPGQGLQFLFEYFSETQRNKGNFPGRFSGRQFSNSRSEMNVSTLELGDSALYLCASSPDSFYEQYFGPGTRLTVT.

This clone was seen only a few times. This chain joins TRBV7-3 and TRBJ2-3; D possibly uses TRBD1 or TRBD2 (5 bases each). This CDR3 region has 14 residues. Germline-derived CDR1 and CDR2 are SGHTA and FQGTGA. The ends were cut back, 2 bases at V and 3 bases at J, with 9 bases in the middle. CDR3 loop: CASSLSGPTDTQYF. CDR3 bases: TGTGCCAGCAGCTTATCGGGACCAACAGATACGCAGTATTTT.

The rearrangement links TRBV6-5 to TRBJ1-4; 9 bases fit TRBD1. Germline lookup yields CDR1 MNHEY and CDR2 SVGAGI. The CDR3 contains 16 residues. Trimming at V came to 4 bases and at J to 8 bases, leaving 11 bases not matched to a gene. CDR3 in DNA: TGTGCCAGCAGTTCCGAACAACAGGGGGCGAGGGAAAAACTGTTTTTT. This encodes CASSSEQQGAREKLFF.

The chain uses TRBV7-9 and TRBJ2-5; possible D gene TRBD1, 6 bases. The CDR3 is 14 residues long. Germline V gene lookup returns CDR1 SEHNR and CDR2 FQNEAQ (reference sequence). With 2 bases removed from V and 5 bases from J, the gap between germline ends came to 12 bases. CDR3 bases: TGTGCCAGCAGCTTAAACAGGGAGTGGGAGACCCAGTACTTC. Translation: CASSLNREWETQYF.

The rearrangement links TRBV9 to TRBJ2-3; TRBD2 agrees at 12 bases. The CDR3 has 17 residues. V lost 0 bases and J lost 6; bases outside the gene matches: 8. Germline values: CDR1 SGDLS, CDR2 YYNGEE. CDR3 protein: CASSVGSSGGARDTQYF. The CDR3, as DNA: TGTGCCAGCAGCGTAGGCTCTAGCGGGGGGGCACGGGATACGCAGTATTTT.

The chain has TRBV27 and TRBJ2-7; D is ambiguous. This CDR3 has 15 amino acids. Germline V lookup: CDR1 MNHEY, CDR2 SMNVEV (reference sequence). V gave up 8 bases and J gave up 3 bases, with 20 bases separating them. In DNA, the CDR3 is TGTGCCAGCTTTACCGTGGCAGGTAACATCTACGAGCAGTACTTC. It encodes CASFTVAGNIYEQYF.

This clone was observed once. The chain has TRBV6-6 and TRBJ2-7; the match to TRBD1 covers 8 bases. V lost 0 bases and J lost 11; bases outside the gene matches: 12. The germline V gene encodes CDR1 MNHNY and CDR2 SVGAGI (reference sequence). CDR3 size: 15 residues. CDR3 sequence: CASSYSGTGEREKYF. For the CDR3, the DNA is TGTGCCAGCAGTTACTCGGGGACAGGAGAGAGGGAAAAGTACTTC.

The chain has TRBV7-6 and TRBJ2-2; D perhaps matches TRBD2 (6 bases). The germline V gene encodes CDR1 SGHVS and CDR2 FNYEAQ. The CDR3 extends over 18 amino acids. Trimming cost V 4 bases and J 2 bases, with 20 bases left between them. The CDR3 DNA reads as TGTGCCAGCAGCTCAGGACTTTCCGGGACTTTTAACACCGGGGAGCTGTTTTTT. Translated: CASSSGLSGTFNTGELFF.

The rearrangement uses TRBV27 and TRBJ2-2; TRBD2 matches at 8 bases. The CDR3 extends over 13 amino acids. J gave up 6 bases and V 6 bases, and 3 bases lay outside the gene matches. Germline loops: CDR1 MNHEY, CDR2 SMNVEV (reference sequence). The DNA for the CDR3 is TGTGCCAGCAGACGGGGGGGAGCCGGGGAGCTGTTTTTT. Translated: CASRRGGAGELFF.